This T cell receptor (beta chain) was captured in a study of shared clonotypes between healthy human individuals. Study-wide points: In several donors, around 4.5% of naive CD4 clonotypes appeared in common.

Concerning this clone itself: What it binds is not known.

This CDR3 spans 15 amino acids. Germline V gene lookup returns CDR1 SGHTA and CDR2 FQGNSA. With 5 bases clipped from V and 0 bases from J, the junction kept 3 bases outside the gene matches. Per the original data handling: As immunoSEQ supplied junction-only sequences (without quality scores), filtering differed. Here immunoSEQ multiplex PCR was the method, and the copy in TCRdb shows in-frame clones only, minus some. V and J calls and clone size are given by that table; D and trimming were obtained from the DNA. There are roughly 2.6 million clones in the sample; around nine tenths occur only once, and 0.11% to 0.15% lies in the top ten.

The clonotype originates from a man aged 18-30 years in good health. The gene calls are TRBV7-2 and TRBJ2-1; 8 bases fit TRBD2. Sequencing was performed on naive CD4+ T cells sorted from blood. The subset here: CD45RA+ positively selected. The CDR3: CASSTRGVSYNEQFF. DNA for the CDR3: TGTGCCAGCAGCACGCGGGGGGTCTCCTACAATGAGCAGTTCTTC.